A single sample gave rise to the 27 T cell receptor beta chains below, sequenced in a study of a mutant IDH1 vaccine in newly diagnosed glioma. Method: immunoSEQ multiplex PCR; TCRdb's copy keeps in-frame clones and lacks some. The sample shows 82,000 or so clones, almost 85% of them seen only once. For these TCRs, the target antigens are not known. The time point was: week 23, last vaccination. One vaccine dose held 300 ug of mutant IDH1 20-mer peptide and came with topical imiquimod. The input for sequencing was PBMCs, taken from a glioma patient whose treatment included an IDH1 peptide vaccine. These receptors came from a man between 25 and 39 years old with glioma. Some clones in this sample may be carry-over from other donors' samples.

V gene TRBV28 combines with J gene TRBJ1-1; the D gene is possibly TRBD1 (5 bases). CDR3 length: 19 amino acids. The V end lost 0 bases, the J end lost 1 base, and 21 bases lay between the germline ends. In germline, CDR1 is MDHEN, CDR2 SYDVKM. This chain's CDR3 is CASSLWQGRYGGRNTEAFF. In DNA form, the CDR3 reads TGTGCCAGCAGTTTATGGCAGGGAAGGTATGGAGGTAGGAACACTGAAGCTTTCTTT.

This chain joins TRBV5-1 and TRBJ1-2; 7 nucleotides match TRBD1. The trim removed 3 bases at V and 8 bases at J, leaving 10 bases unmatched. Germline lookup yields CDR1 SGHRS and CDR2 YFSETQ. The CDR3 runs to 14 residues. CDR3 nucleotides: TGCGCCAGCAGCTCCACACAGGGGACGAGCGGCTACACCTTC. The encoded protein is CASSSTQGTSGYTF.

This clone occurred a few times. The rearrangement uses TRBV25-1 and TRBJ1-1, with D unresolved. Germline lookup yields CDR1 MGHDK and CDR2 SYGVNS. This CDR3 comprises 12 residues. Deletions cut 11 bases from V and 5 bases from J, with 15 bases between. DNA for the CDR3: TGTGCCCAGGAAGAGGGCCGTACTGAAGCTTTCTTT. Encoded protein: CAQEEGRTEAFF.

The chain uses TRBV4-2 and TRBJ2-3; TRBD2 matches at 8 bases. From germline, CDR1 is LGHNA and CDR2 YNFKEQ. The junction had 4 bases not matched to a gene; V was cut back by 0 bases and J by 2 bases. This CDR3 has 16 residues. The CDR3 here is CASSQDTGGNTDTQYF. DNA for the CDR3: TGTGCCAGCAGCCAAGATACGGGGGGGAACACAGATACGCAGTATTTT.

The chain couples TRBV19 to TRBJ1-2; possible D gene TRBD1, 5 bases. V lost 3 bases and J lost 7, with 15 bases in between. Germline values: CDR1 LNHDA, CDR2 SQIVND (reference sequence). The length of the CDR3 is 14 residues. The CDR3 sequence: CASSIQGLRGGYTF. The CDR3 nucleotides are TGTGCCAGTAGTATTCAGGGACTGCGGGGTGGCTACACCTTC.

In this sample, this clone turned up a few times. CDR3 nucleotides: TGTGCCAGCAGTCCAAGGCAACGACTACCTAGAGGGGAGCTGTTTTTT. It specifies CASSPRQRLPRGELFF. The chain uses TRBV6-6 and TRBJ2-2; D may be TRBD2 (5 bases). The V gene lost 5 bases and the J gene lost 8 bases, with 21 bases spanning the gap. Germline assignment: CDR1 MNHNY and CDR2 SVGAGI (reference sequence). The CDR3 is 16 amino acids.

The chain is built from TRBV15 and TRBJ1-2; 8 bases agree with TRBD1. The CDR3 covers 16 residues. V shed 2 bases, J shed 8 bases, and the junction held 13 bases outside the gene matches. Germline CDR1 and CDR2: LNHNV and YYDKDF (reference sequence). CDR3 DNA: TGTGCCACCAGCAGACAGGGGGCCGCGGGTTTATCGGGCTACACCTTC. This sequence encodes CATSRQGAAGLSGYTF.

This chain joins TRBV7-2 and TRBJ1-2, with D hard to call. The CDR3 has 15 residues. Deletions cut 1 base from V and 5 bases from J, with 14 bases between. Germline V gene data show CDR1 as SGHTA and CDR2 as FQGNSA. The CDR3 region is CASSLVAGTNYGYTF. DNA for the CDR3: TGTGCCAGCAGCTTAGTAGCCGGTACAAATTATGGCTACACCTTC.

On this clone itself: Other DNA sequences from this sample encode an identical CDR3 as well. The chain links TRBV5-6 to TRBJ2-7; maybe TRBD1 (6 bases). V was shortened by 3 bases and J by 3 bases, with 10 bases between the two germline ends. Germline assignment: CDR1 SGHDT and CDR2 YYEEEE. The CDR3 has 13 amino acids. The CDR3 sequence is CASSSGHFYEQYF. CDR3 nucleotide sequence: TGTGCCAGCAGCTCGGGACACTTCTACGAGCAGTACTTC. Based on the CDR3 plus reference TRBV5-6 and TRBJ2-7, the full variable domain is DAGVTQSPTHLIKTRGQQVTLRCSPKSGHDTVSWYQQALGQGPQFIFQYYEEEERQRGNFPDRFSGHQFPNYSSELNVNALLLGDSALYLCASSSGHFYEQYFGPGTRLTVT.

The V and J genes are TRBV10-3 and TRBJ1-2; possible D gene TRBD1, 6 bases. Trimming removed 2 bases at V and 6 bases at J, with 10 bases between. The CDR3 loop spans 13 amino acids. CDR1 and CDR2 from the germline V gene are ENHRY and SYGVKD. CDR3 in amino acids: CAISELGQNGYTF. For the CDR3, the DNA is TGTGCCATCAGTGAGCTAGGACAGAATGGCTACACCTTC.

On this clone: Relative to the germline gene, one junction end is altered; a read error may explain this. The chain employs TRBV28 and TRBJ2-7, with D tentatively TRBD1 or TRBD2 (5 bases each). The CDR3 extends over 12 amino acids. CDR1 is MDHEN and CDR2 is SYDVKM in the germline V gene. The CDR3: CASSPSWARGDF. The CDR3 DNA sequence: TGTGCCAGCAGTCCCTCTTGGGCCAGAGGGGATTTC.

The CDR3 DNA reads TGTGCCATCAGTGAAGGAGAGACCCAGTACTTC. Translation gives CAISEGETQYF. This rearrangement joins TRBV10-3 to TRBJ2-5; the D is unclear. The CDR3 consists of 11 residues. Trimming pared 3 bases from V and 4 bases from J, leaving 3 bases between. The germline CDR1 and CDR2 sequences are ENHRY and SYGVKD.

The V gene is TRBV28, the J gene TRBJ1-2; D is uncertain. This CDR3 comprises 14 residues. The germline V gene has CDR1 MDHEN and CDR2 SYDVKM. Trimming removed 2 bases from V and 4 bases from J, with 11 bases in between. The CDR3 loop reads CASSLRTDFYGYTF. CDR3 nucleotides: TGTGCCAGCAGTTTACGGACGGATTTCTATGGCTACACCTTC.

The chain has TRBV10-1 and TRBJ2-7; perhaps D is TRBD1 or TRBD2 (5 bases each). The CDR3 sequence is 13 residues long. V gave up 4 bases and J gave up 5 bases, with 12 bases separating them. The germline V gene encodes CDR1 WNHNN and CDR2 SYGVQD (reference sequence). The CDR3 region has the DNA TGCGCCAGCAGTGCGGGACCGCTCCACGAGCAGTACTTC. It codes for CASSAGPLHEQYF.

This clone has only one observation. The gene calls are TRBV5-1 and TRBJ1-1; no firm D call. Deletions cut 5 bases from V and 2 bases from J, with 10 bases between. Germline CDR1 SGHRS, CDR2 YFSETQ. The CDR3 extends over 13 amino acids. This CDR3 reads CASRPDPNTEAFF. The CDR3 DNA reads TGCGCCAGCAGACCGGACCCAAACACTGAAGCTTTCTTT.

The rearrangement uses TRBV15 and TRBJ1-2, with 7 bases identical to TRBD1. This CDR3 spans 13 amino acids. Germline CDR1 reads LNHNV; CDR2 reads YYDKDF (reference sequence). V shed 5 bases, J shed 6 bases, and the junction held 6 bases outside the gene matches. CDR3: CATSPGGVDGYTF. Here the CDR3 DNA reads TGTGCCACCAGCCCAGGGGGTGTGGATGGCTACACCTTC.

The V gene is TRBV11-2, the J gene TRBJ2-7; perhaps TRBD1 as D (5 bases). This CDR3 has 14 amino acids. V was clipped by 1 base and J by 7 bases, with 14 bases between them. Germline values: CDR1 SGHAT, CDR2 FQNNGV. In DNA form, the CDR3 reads TGTGCCAGCAGCTTAGGAGTAGCAGGGAATGAGCAGTACTTC. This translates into CASSLGVAGNEQYF. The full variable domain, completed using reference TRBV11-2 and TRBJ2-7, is EAGVAQSPRYKIIEKRQSVAFWCNPISGHATLYWYQQILGQGPKLLIQFQNNGVVDDSQLPKDRFSAERLKGVDSTLKIQPAKLEDSAVYLCASSLGVAGNEQYFGPGTRLTVT.

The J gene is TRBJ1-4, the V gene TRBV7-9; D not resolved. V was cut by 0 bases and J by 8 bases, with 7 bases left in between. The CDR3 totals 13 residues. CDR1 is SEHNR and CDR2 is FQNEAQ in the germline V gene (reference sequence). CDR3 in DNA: TGTGCCAGCAGCTTAGCGAGAGGGGAAAAACTGTTTTTT. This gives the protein CASSLARGEKLFF.

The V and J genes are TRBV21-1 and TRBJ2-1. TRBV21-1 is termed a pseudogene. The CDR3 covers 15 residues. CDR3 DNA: TGTGCCAGCGGACCGGGACCCCATATCCCCAATGAGCAGTTCTTC. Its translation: CASGPGPHIPNEQFF.

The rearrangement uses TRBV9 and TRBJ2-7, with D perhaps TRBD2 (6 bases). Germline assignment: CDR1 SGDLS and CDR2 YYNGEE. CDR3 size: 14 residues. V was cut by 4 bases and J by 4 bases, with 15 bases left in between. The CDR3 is CASSPTRAGYEQYF. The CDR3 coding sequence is TGTGCCAGCAGCCCGACTCGAGCGGGTTACGAGCAGTACTTC.

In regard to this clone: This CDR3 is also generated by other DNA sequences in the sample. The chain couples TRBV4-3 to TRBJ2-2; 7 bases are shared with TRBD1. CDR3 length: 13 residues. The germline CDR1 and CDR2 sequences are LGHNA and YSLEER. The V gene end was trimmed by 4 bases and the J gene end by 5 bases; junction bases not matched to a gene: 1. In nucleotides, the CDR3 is TGCGCCAGCAGCCGACAGGGTACCGGGGAGCTGTTTTTT. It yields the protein CASSRQGTGELFF.

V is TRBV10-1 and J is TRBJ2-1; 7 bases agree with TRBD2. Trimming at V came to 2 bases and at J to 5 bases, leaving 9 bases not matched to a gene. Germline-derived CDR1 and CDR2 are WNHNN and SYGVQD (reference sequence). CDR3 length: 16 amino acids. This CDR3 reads CASSESGEGPHNEQFF. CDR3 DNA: TGCGCCAGCAGTGAGAGCGGGGAAGGTCCACACAATGAGCAGTTCTTC.

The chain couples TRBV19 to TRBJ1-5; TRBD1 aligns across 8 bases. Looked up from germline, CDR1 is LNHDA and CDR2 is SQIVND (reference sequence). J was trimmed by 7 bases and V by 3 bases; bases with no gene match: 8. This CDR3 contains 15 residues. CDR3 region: CASSIPQGAKQPQHF. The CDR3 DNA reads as TGTGCCAGTAGTATTCCTCAGGGGGCGAAACAGCCCCAGCATTTT.

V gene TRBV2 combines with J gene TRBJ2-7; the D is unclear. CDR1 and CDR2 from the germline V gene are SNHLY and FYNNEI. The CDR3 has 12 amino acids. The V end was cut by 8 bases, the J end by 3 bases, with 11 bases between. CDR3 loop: CASERENYEQYF. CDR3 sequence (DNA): TGTGCCAGCGAGCGTGAGAACTACGAGCAGTACTTC. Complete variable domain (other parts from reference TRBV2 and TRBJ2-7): EPEVTQTPSHQVTQMGQEVILRCVPISNHLYFYWYRQILGQKVEFLVSFYNNEISEKSEIFDDQFSVERPDGSNFTLKIRSTKLEDSAMYFCASERENYEQYFGPGTRLTVT.

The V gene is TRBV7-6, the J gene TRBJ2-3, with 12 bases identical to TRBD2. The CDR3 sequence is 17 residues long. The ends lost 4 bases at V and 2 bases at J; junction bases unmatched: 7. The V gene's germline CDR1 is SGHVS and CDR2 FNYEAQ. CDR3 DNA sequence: TGTGCCAGCAGCTCGATACTAGCGGGAGGAGACACAGATACGCAGTATTTT. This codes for CASSSILAGGDTDTQYF.

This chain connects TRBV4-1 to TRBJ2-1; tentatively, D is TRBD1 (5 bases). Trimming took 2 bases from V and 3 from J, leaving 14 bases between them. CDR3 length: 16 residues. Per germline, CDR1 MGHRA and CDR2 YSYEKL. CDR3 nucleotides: TGCGCCAGCAGCCAACCCCACAGGATTCTCTACAATGAGCAGTTCTTC. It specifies CASSQPHRILYNEQFF.

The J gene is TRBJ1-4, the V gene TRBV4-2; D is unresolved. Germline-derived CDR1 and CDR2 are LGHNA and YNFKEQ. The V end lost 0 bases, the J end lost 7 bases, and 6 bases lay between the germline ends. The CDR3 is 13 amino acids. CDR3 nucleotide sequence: TGTGCCAGCAGCCAAGATCGGCGTGAAAAACTGTTTTTT. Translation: CASSQDRREKLFF.